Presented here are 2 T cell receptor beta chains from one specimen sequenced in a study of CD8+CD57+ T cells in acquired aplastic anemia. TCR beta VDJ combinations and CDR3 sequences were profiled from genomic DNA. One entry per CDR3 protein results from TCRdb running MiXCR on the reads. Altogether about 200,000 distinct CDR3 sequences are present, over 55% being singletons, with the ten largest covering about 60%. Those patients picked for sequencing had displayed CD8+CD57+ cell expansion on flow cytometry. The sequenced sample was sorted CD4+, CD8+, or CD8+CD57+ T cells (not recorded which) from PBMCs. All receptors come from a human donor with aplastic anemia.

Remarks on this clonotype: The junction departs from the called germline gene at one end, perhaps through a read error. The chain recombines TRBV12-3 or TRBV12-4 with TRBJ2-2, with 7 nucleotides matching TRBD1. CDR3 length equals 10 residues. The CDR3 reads CASTGQELFF. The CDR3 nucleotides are TGTGCCAGCACCGGACAGGAGTTGTTTTTT.

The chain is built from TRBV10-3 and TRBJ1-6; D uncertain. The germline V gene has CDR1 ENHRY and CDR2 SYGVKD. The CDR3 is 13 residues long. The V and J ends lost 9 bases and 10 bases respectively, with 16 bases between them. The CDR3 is CAIADAPESPLHF. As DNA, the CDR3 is TGTGCCATTGCAGATGCCCCGGAATCACCCCTCCACTTT.